Described below is a single TCR beta chain sequence and its context. This table comes from immunoSEQ multiplex PCR, and its TCRdb copy is limited to in-frame clones, with some not included. This sample has roughly 250,000 clones, with around 83% found just once. This entry belongs to a study of blood T cell repertoires in COVID-19. The receptor was derived from a man aged 35-49 years with active or convalescent COVID-19. The sample was peripheral blood.

CDR3 in DNA: TGTGCCAGCAGCGTGAGGGACACTGAAGCTTTCTTT. This translates into CASSVRDTEAFF. The chain carries TRBV9 and TRBJ1-1, with unresolved D. V gave up 2 bases and J gave up 3 bases, with 5 bases separating them. CDR3 size: 12 residues. CDR1 is SGDLS and CDR2 is YYNGEE in the germline V gene.